Each of the 4 T cell receptor beta chains below was sequenced from the same sample in a study of CD8 T cells in ankylosing spondylitis. TCRdb analysed the 5' RACE reads with MiXCR anew, one entry per CDR3 protein. The sample consists of around 130,000 distinct CDR3 sequences, roughly an eighth of them appearing once. The sample comprised blood, either unsorted or a sorted T cell fraction (not recorded which). These receptors were collected from a female donor with ankylosing spondylitis or in good health (not recorded which).

The V gene is TRBV19, the J gene TRBJ2-1; 7 positions agree with TRBD2. With 9 bases clipped from V and 2 bases from J, the junction kept 10 bases outside the gene matches. The CDR3 is 15 residues long. Germline assignment: CDR1 LNHDA and CDR2 SQIVND (reference sequence). The CDR3 DNA reads as TGTGCCAGCCGTTCCGGGACTAATACCTACAATGAGCAGTTCTTC. This gives the protein CASRSGTNTYNEQFF. Complete variable domain (other parts from reference TRBV19 and TRBJ2-1): DGGITQSPKYLFRKEGQNVTLSCEQNLNHDAMYWYRQDPGQGLRLIYYSQIVNDFQKGDIAEGYSVSREKKESFPLTVTSAQKNPTAFYLCASRSGTNTYNEQFFGPGTRLTVL.

The rearrangement links TRBV29-1 to TRBJ2-3; possible D gene TRBD2, 5 bases. Germline V gene lookup returns CDR1 SQVTM and CDR2 ANQGSEA. Trimming shortened V by 3 bases and J by 6 bases, and 10 bases separated the two germline ends. CDR3 length equals 12 residues. CDR3 bases: TGCAGCGTTGAGCGGGTTCTGGATACGCAGTATTTT. It codes for CSVERVLDTQYF.

The chain is built from TRBV19 and TRBJ2-2; the D gene is possibly TRBD2 (6 bases). V was cut by 2 bases and J by 0 bases, with 10 bases left in between. The V gene's germline CDR1 is LNHDA and CDR2 SQIVND (reference sequence). The CDR3 sequence is 16 residues long. The CDR3 is CASSIRRASNTGELFF. Written as DNA, the CDR3 is TGTGCCAGTAGTATAAGGAGGGCCTCGAACACCGGGGAGCTGTTTTTT.

This clonotype has a handful of counts. The DNA for the CDR3 is TGCAGTGCTCCTGTAGCGGGAGAACACGAGCAGTACTTC. Encoded protein: CSAPVAGEHEQYF. The chain couples TRBV20-1 to TRBJ2-7; 9 nucleotides align to TRBD2. The CDR3 length is 13 residues. The V gene end was trimmed by 5 bases and the J gene end by 5 bases; junction bases not matched to a gene: 7. Germline lookup yields CDR1 DFQATT and CDR2 SNEGSKA (reference sequence).